What follows are 7 T cell receptor beta chains derived from one specimen sequenced in a study of T-cell memory formation after mild COVID-19. TCRdb reprocessed the 5' RACE reads with MiXCR, giving one entry per CDR3 protein. Counted here are approximately 560,000 distinct CDR3 sequences, about 18% occurring once; the ten biggest clones make up about 8.1%. Sequencing was carried out using PBMCs or a T cell subset sorted from them (not recorded which). The source of these receptors is an adult woman who had mild COVID-19 (a few samples of this study predate the infection). Cell type and time point are not known.

A remark on this clonotype: Given a much more abundant clone one base away, this may be a read error. The chain uses TRBV5-1 and TRBJ2-7, with D unresolved. Trimming shortened V by 0 bases and J by 6 bases, and 4 bases separated the two germline ends. Germline V lookup: CDR1 SGHRS, CDR2 YFSETQ. There are 11 residues in the CDR3. CDR3 amino acids: CASSLASEQYF. The CDR3 region has the DNA TGCGCCAGCAGCTTGGCTTCCGAGCAGTACTTC.

V is TRBV20-1 and J is TRBJ1-2; D not certain. The CDR3 length is 9 residues. Germline CDR1 DFQATT, CDR2 SNEGSKA (reference sequence). The V end was cut by 5 bases, the J end by 6 bases, with 4 bases between. CDR3 bases: TGCAGTGCTCTACATGGCTACACCTTC. Its translation is CSALHGYTF.

The chain combines TRBV19 with TRBJ2-3; possible D gene TRBD2, 6 bases. The CDR3 runs 14 residues. Per the germline V gene, CDR1 is LNHDA and CDR2 is SQIVND (reference sequence). V dropped 5 bases and J dropped 2 bases, with 11 bases sitting between them. CDR3 sequence (DNA): TGTGCCAGTAGTGACCGGGGGATCACAGATACGCAGTATTTT. Translating it yields CASSDRGITDTQYF. The variable domain in full, completed from reference TRBV19 and TRBJ2-3, reads DGGITQSPKYLFRKEGQNVTLSCEQNLNHDAMYWYRQDPGQGLRLIYYSQIVNDFQKGDIAEGYSVSREKKESFPLTVTSAQKNPTAFYLCASSDRGITDTQYFGPGTRLTVL.

This clonotype appeared many times. The genes are TRBV5-1 and TRBJ2-2; the match to TRBD2 covers 8 bases. This CDR3 contains 14 residues. V shed 7 bases and J 0 bases; nucleotides not matched to a gene: 2. In germline, CDR1 is SGHRS, CDR2 YFSETQ. The chain's CDR3 is CASALAANTGELFF. Here the CDR3 DNA reads TGCGCCAGCGCACTAGCGGCGAACACCGGGGAGCTGTTTTTT.

This clonotype was recorded a few times. The rearrangement uses TRBV6-2 or TRBV6-3 and TRBJ2-4, with 7 bases lining up with TRBD1. The CDR3 sequence is 14 residues long. The ends lost 2 bases at V and 14 bases at J; junction bases unmatched: 12. Per the germline V gene, CDR1 is MNHEY and CDR2 is SVGEGT. This CDR3 reads CASSYTGTVPPKYF. The CDR3 nucleotides read TGTGCCAGCAGTTACACCGGGACAGTACCCCCTAAGTACTTC.

This chain uses TRBV9 with TRBJ2-5; 8 positions match TRBD2. V gave up 0 bases and J gave up 3 bases; unmatched junction bases: 7. The V gene's germline CDR1 is SGDLS and CDR2 YYNGEE. The CDR3 runs to 16 residues. CDR3 in DNA: TGTGCCAGCAGCGTAGGACGGGGGGGCCGTGAAGAGACCCAGTACTTC. Its translation: CASSVGRGGREETQYF.

This clonotype was seen more than once but under ten times. The chain employs TRBV7-7 and TRBJ2-7, with D maybe TRBD1 (6 bases). Trimming left V 2 bases short and J 2 bases short, with 13 bases between. CDR3 length: 15 amino acids. The germline gives CDR1 SSHAT, CDR2 FNYEAQ (reference sequence). The CDR3 DNA sequence: TGTGCCAGCAGCTTAAGGTTGGGGGCAGCCTACGAGCAGTACTTC. It translates to CASSLRLGAAYEQYF.